The TCR beta chain described here comes from a study of cytotoxic CD8 clonotypes in ibrutinib-treated CLL. Study context: Response sampling occurred after a median approximately eleven months of treatment (range 6 to 36). Average yields of 255,043 productive templates and tens of thousands of productive rearrangements characterized the samples.

Germline CDR1 is MNHEY and CDR2 is SMNVEV (reference sequence). The CDR3 contains 15 residues. V dropped 7 bases and J dropped 0 bases, with 14 bases sitting between them. Points from the study as a whole: Shared public clonotypes were rare, and on treatment they either got smaller or stayed the same. Timing of sampling differed between sustained-remission and progressing patients.

About this clone: Its target is not known.

Some clones are missing from TCRdb's copy, which holds only in-frame ones; the method was immunoSEQ multiplex PCR. The repertoire holds approximately 53,000 clones, with roughly 83% as singletons. The receptor was isolated from a human donor with chronic lymphocytic leukemia. The source was PBMCs, collected after 24 months of ibrutinib treatment. The chain recombines TRBV27 with TRBJ2-3; perhaps TRBD2 as D (5 bases). The DNA for the CDR3 is TGTGCCAGCAATCGGTACGGGGAGAGCACAGATACGCAGTATTTT. Residues: CASNRYGESTDTQYF.